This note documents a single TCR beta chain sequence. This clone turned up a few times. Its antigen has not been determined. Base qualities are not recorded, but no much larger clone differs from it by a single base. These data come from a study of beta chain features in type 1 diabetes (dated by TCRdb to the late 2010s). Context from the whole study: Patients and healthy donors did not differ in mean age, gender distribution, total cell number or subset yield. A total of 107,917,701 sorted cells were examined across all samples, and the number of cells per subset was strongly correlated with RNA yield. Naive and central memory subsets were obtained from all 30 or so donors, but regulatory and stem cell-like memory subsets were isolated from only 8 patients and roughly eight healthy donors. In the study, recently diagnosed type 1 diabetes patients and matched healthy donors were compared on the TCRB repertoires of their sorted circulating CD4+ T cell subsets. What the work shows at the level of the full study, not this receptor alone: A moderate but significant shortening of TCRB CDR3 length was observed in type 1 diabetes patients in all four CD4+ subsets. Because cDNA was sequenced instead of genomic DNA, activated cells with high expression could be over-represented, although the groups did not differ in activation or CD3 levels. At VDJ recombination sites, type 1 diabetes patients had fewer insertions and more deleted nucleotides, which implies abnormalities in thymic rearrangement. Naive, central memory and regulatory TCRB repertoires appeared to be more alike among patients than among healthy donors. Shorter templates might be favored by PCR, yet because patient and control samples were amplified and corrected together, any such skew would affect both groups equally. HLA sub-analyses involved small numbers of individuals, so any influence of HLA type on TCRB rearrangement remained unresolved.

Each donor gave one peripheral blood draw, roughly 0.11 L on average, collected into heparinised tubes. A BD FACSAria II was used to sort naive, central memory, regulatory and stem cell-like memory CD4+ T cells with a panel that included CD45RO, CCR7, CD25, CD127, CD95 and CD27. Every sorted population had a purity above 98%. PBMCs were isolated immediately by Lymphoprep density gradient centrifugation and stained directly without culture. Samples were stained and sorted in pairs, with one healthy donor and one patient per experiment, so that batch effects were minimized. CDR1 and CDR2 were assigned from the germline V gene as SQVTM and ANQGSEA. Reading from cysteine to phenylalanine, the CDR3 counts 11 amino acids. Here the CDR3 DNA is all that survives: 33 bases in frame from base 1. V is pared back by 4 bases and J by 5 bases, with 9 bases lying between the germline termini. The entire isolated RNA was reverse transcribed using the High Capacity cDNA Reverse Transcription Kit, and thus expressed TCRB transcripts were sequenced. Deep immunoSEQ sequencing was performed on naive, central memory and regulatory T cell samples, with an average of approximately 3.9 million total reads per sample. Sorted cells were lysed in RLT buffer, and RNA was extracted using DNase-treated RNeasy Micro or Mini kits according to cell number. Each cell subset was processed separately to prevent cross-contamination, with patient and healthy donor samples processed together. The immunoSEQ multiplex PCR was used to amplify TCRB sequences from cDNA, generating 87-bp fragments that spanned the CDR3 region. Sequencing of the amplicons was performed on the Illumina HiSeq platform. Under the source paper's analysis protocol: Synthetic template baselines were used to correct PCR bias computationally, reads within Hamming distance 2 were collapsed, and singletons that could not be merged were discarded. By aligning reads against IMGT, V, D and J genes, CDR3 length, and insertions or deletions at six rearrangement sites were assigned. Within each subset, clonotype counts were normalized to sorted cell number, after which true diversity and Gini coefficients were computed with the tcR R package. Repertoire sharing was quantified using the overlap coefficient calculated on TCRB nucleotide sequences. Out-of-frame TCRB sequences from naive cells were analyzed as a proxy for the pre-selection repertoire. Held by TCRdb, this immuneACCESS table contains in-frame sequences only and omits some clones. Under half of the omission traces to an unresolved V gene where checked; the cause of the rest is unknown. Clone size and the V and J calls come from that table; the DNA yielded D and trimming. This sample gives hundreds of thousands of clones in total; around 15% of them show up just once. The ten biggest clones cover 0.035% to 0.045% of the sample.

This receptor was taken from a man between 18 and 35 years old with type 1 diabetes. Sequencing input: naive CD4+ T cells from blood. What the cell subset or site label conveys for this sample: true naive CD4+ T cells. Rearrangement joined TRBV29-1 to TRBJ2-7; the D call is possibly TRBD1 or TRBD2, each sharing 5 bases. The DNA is TGCAGCGTTGCCAGGGACCACGAGCAGTACTTC. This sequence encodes CSVARDHEQYF.